The next 16 T cell receptor beta chains were all read from a single sample in a study of T cells after yellow fever vaccination (dated by TCRdb to about 2019). Per the publication, the treatment or condition label means: live attenuated yellow fever vaccine strain. The library was prepared using 5' RACE. Sequencing took place on an Illumina HiSeq 2500. Clones were called with MiXCR by TCRdb after fastp trimmed the public reads at Q25, and only in-frame beta chains were retained. Every distinct CDR3 protein forms one entry, paired with its most common genes and DNA. The sample table records roughly 120,000 distinct CDR3 sequences; about 7% of these occur just once. The ten largest make up 2.5% of the sample. The source was CD4+ T cells sorted from PBMCs, collected 9 to 11 days after the first yellow fever vaccination. The receptors come from a man aged 18 to 29 who received the YFV17D yellow fever vaccine.

The chain has TRBV15 and TRBJ2-5, with 7 nucleotides matching TRBD2. V trimming: 1 base; J trimming: 4 bases; junction bases outside the gene matches: 3. Germline values: CDR1 LNHNV, CDR2 YYDKDF (reference sequence). This CDR3 region has 14 residues. This CDR3 is CATSRGGGAETQYF. In DNA, the CDR3 is TGTGCCACCAGCAGAGGGGGGGGTGCAGAGACCCAGTACTTC.

This clonotype was recorded at least ten times. The chain links TRBV4-2 to TRBJ2-4; the match to TRBD1 covers 10 bases. V shed 2 bases, J shed 7 bases, and the junction held 8 bases outside the gene matches. This CDR3 is built from 16 residues. Germline CDR1 reads LGHNA; CDR2 reads YNFKEQ. The CDR3 here is CASSQPGGTGDNIQYF. In DNA, the CDR3 is TGTGCCAGCAGCCAACCTGGTGGGACAGGGGACAACATTCAGTACTTC.

Regarding this clonotype: A much bigger clone sits one base away, suggesting this may be a read error. The gene calls are TRBV6-2 or TRBV6-3 and TRBJ2-1; D is possibly TRBD1 (5 bases). This CDR3 has 12 residues. CDR1 is MNHEY, CDR2 SVGEGT, per germline. DNA for the CDR3: TGTGCCAGCAGTCTTACAGGACCCGAGCAGTCCTTC. Its protein is CASSLTGPEQSF.

This clonotype was picked up many times. The chain employs TRBV7-3 and TRBJ1-1; D gene uncertain. V lost 2 bases, J lost 6 bases, and 10 bases lay in between. Germline assignment: CDR1 SGHTA and CDR2 FQGTGA. The CDR3 length is 13 residues. CDR3 loop: CASSLDREAEAFF. The CDR3 DNA follows: TGTGCCAGCAGCTTAGATCGGGAGGCTGAAGCTTTCTTT.

This clonotype occurred many times. V is TRBV9 and J is TRBJ2-5; 10 bases match TRBD2. The germline CDR1 and CDR2 sequences are SGDLS and YYNGEE. The CDR3 extends over 15 amino acids. After removal of 4 bases from V and 2 bases from J, the junction contained 5 bases not matched to a gene. CDR3 coding DNA: TGTGCCAGCAGCCCTCTAGCGGGGGTACAAGAGACCCAGTACTTC. Amino acids: CASSPLAGVQETQYF.

The table lists this clonotype with many counts. The J gene is TRBJ2-1, the V gene TRBV5-1; D is possibly TRBD2 (7 bases). Germline-derived CDR1 and CDR2 are SGHRS and YFSETQ. V was pared by 5 bases and J by 0 bases, with 15 bases between. The CDR3 totals 16 residues. The CDR3 DNA follows: TGCGCCAGCAGGGCGGGCGGGGGCCTCTCCTACAATGAGCAGTTCTTC. Its translation: CASRAGGGLSYNEQFF.

This clonotype showed up many times. The chain combines TRBV6-1 with TRBJ1-6; 7 bases align to TRBD1. The CDR3 is 13 residues long. Germline values: CDR1 MNHNS, CDR2 SASEGT. J was trimmed by 14 bases and V by 7 bases; bases with no gene match: 11. In DNA, the CDR3 is TGTGCCAGCAAAGACAGGGTGGACGGAGCCCTCCACTTT. It codes for CASKDRVDGALHF.

This clonotype showed up just once. This may stem from a read error, because a much larger clone lies one nucleotide away. This chain links TRBV5-1 with TRBJ2-3; D could derive from TRBD1 or TRBD2 (6 bases each). The CDR3 has 15 residues. The V and J ends lost 3 bases and 1 base respectively, with 12 bases between them. The germline V gene encodes CDR1 SGHRS and CDR2 YFSETQ. In nucleotides, the CDR3 is TGCGCCAGCAGCTCGGGGGCCCAGGGCACAGATACGCAGTATTTT. It is translated as CASSSGAQGTDTQYF.

This clonotype was seen ten or more times. V and J are TRBV20-1 and TRBJ2-3; TRBD1 matches 7 bases. The germline CDR1 and CDR2 sequences are DFQATT and SNEGSKA (reference sequence). This CDR3 spans 15 amino acids. V lost 5 bases to trimming and J lost 2 bases; unmatched junction nucleotides: 10. The DNA for the CDR3 is TGCAGTGCTGCCAGGGGGAGTGGGCTCACAGATACGCAGTATTTT. Amino acids: CSAARGSGLTDTQYF.

The V call is TRBV5-1, the J call TRBJ1-1; 9 nucleotides match TRBD1. The V segment lost 0 bases and the J segment 5 bases; nucleotides outside the gene matches: 5. CDR1 SGHRS and CDR2 YFSETQ come from the germline V gene. The CDR3 sequence is 15 residues long. This CDR3 reads CASSLGTGALTEAFF. CDR3 nucleotides: TGCGCCAGCAGCTTGGGGACAGGGGCTTTGACTGAAGCTTTCTTT.

In its sample, this clonotype was seen many times. CDR3 DNA sequence: TGTGCCAGCAGCGTAGAAGTCGGTTGGGCTGTCAATGAGCAGTTCTTC. Protein product: CASSVEVGWAVNEQFF. The V and J genes are TRBV9 and TRBJ2-1; no definite D call. Germline V gene sequence: CDR1 SGDLS, CDR2 YYNGEE. The V end was cut by 0 bases, the J end by 6 bases, with 16 bases between. This CDR3 spans 16 amino acids.

This clonotype was seen at least ten times. The chain employs TRBV7-2 and TRBJ1-5; D call uncertain. Deletions cut 4 bases from V and 7 bases from J, with 11 bases between. This CDR3 spans 13 amino acids. Germline V gene data show CDR1 as SGHTA and CDR2 as FQGNSA. CDR3 sequence (DNA): TGTGCCAGCAGCTATAGAGGGCAACAGCCCCAGCATTTT. The encoded protein is CASSYRGQQPQHF. Full variable domain (rest looked up from reference TRBV7-2 and TRBJ1-5): GAGVSQSPSNKVTEKGKDVELRCDPISGHTALYWYRQSLGQGLEFLIYFQGNSAPDKSGLPSDRFSAERTGGSVSTLTIQRTQQEDSAVYLCASSYRGQQPQHFGDGTRLSIL.

Many counts were recorded for this clonotype. This rearrangement joins TRBV5-1 to TRBJ1-3, with D hard to call. Trimming cost V 2 bases and J 0 bases, with 12 bases left between them. The CDR3 loop spans 16 amino acids. Germline V gives CDR1 SGHRS, CDR2 YFSETQ. As DNA, the CDR3 is TGCGCCAGCAGCTTTTCCGCAGGCCCCTCTGGAAACACCATATATTTT. Protein: CASSFSAGPSGNTIYF.

This clonotype was found many times. The genes are TRBV9 and TRBJ2-1, with a possible D match to TRBD2 (5 bases). The length of the CDR3 is 18 residues. With 2 bases removed from V and 2 bases from J, the gap between germline ends came to 20 bases. CDR1 and CDR2 from the germline V gene are SGDLS and YYNGEE. Here the CDR3 reads CASSVGLARALTYNEQFF. In DNA form, the CDR3 reads TGTGCCAGCAGCGTTGGGCTAGCTCGGGCTCTGACCTACAATGAGCAGTTCTTC.

This clonotype was picked up many times. The rearrangement uses TRBV6-2 or TRBV6-3 and TRBJ2-1; D is possibly TRBD2 (6 bases). The CDR3 runs to 13 residues. Looked up from germline, CDR1 is MNHEY and CDR2 is SVGEGT. Trimming stripped 8 bases from V and 0 bases from J, with 8 bases between. The chain's CDR3 is CASGGSSYNEQFF. CDR3 nucleotides: TGTGCCAGCGGGGGGAGCTCCTACAATGAGCAGTTCTTC.

This clonotype was observed many times. The chain is built from TRBV4-1 and TRBJ2-1; 8 bases line up with TRBD2. Germline V gene lookup returns CDR1 MGHRA and CDR2 YSYEKL. The CDR3 runs to 14 residues. Unmatched junction bases numbered 10, after V lost 9 bases and J lost 6 bases. The CDR3 DNA is TGCGCCAGTCCGGACGGGGGGGAATCCAATGAGCAGTTCTTC. Its translation: CASPDGGESNEQFF.